This TCR beta chain was recovered during a study of blood T cell repertoires in COVID-19. The overall study: In each case, the material was cDNA or gDNA derived from T cells, B-cell-depleted T cells, or PBMCs.

Authors' data handling: Estimates of nucleated cell counts were drawn from the amplification of reference gene primers. Using immunoSEQ multiplex PCR, the repertoire was profiled, and TCRdb retains in-frame clones only, with some absent. That table gives V, J and clone size, and the DNA gave D and trimming. The profile covers 180,000 or so clones, with roughly 86% appearing a single time and 1.5% to 2% taken by the ten largest. V was pared by 5 bases and J by 2 bases, with 13 bases between. Germline lookup yields CDR1 MNHEY and CDR2 SMNVEV (reference sequence). The CDR3 is 14 residues long. The origin of this receptor is a young man with active or convalescent COVID-19. The chain is built from TRBV27 and TRBJ2-7; TRBD1 might be the D (6 bases). Material: peripheral blood. CDR3 bases: TGTGCCAGCAGTAGTTCCCGGACAGCCTACGAGCAGTACTTC. Its protein product is CASSSSRTAYEQYF.